The source of this T cell receptor beta chain is a study of cytomegalovirus exposure and HLA in healthy donors. The V and J ends lost 5 bases and 7 bases, in that order; junction bases with no gene match: 8. CDR1 and CDR2 (germline): SEHNR, FQNEAQ (reference sequence). CDR3 length equals 14 residues. Overall study findings and caveats: TRBV6-2, TRBV6-3 and some other V segments were excluded as indistinguishable. Earlier results showed most TCR beta V segments being productive about 87% or about 30% of the time. What a later analysis reportedly showed was that an Asian-associated ancestry cluster had fewer N-insertions than the approximately 670-donor mean.

13 Jbeta primers and 60 Vbeta primers were used for the PCR. The protocol was immunoSEQ multiplex PCR, while the TCRdb copy is restricted to in-frame clones and leaves out a portion. This table has under 150,000 clones, roughly four fifths appearing once. Note on this clone: Antigen: not known.

Sequenced material: PBMCs. The clonotype comes from a woman aged 45 to 65 in good health and CMV-seropositive. The chain recombines TRBV7-9 with TRBJ2-1; 7 bases are a match to TRBD1. Here the CDR3 DNA reads TGTGCCAGCAGCCCTGGGACAGAATCGAATGAGCAGTTCTTC. Protein sequence: CASSPGTESNEQFF.